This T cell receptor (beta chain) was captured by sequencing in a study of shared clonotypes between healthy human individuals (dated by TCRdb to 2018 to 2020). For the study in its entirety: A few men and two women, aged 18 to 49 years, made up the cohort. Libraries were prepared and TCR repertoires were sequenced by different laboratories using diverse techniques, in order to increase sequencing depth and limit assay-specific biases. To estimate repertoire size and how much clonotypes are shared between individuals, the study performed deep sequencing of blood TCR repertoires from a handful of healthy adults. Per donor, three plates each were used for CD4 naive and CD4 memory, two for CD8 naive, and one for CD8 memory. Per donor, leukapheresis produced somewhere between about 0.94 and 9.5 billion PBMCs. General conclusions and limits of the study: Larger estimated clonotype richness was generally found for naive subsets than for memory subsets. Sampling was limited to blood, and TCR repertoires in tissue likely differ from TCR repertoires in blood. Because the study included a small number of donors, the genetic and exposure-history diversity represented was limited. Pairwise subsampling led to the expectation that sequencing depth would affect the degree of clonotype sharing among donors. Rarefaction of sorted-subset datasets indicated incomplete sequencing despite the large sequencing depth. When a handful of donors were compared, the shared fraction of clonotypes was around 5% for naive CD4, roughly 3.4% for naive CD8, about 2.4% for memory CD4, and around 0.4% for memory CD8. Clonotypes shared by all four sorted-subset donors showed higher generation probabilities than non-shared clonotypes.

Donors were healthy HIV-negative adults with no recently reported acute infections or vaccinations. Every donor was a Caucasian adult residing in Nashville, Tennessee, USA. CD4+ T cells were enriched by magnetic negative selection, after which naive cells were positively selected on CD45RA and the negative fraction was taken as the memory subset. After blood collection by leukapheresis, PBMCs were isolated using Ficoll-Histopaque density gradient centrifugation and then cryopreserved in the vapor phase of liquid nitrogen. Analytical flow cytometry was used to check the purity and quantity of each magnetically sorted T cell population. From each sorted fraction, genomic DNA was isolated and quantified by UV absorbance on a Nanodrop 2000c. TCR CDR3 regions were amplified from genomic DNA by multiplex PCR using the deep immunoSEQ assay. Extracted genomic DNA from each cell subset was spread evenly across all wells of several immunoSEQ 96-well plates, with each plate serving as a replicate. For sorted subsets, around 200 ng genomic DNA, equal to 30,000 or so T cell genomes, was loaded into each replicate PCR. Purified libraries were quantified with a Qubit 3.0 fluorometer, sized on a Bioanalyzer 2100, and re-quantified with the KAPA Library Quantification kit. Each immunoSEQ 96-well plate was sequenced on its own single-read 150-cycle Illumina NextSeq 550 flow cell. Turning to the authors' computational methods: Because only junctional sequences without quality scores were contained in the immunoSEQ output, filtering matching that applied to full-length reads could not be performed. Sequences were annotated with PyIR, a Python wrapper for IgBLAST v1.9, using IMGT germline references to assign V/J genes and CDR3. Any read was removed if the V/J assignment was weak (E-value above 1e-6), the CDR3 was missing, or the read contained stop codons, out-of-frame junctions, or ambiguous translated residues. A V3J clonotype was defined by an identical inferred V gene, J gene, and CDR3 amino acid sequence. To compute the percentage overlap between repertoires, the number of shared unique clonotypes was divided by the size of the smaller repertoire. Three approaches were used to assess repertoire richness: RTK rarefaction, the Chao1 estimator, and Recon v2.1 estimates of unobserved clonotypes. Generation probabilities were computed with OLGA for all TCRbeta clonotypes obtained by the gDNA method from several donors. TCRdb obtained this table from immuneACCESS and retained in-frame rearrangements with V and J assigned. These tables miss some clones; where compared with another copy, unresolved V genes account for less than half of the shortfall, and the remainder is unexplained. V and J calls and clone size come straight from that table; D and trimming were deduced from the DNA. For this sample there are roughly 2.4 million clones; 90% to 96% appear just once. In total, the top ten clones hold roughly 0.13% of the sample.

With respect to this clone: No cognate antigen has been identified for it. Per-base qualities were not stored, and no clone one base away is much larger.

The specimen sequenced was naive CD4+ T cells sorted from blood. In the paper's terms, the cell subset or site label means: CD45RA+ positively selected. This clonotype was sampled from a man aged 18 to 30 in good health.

This receptor carries the CDR3 CASSLVGLFYNEQFF. The sequenced DNA: TGCGCCAGCAGCTTGGTGGGCCTATTCTACAATGAGCAGTTCTTC. This chain is built from TRBV5-1 and TRBJ2-1, with an unclear D gene assignment. Including cysteine and phenylalanine, the CDR3 has 15 amino acids. The only DNA kept is the CDR3, 45 bases in frame from the first base. The germline V gene specifies SGHRS as CDR1 and YFSETQ as CDR2. V is reduced by 0 bases and J by 3 bases, leaving a spacing of 10 bases between them.